The 23 T cell receptor beta chains below come from one sample, sequenced in a study of shared clonotypes between healthy human individuals. The naive CD8 fraction comprised CD45RO-negative cells positively selected for CCR7 and excluded terminally differentiated effector memory CD45RA+ cells. Assay: immunoSEQ multiplex PCR; the TCRdb copy retains only in-frame clones and omits some. The sample yields some 2 million clones, roughly 95% seen once. The sample comprised naive CD8+ T cells sorted from blood. The receptors originated from a man younger than 30 in good health.

The chain employs TRBV7-8 and TRBJ2-7; 11 bases line up with TRBD2. CDR3 size: 16 residues. Unmatched junction bases numbered 5, after V lost 1 base and J lost 3 bases. Germline V gene sequence: CDR1 SGHVS, CDR2 FQNEAQ. CDR3 amino acids: CASSLVLLAGVYEQYF. CDR3 nucleotide sequence: TGTGCCAGCAGCTTAGTCCTACTAGCGGGAGTCTACGAGCAGTACTTC.

The chain carries TRBV5-1 and TRBJ2-7; TRBD1 matches at 10 bases. CDR1 and CDR2 from the germline V gene are SGHRS and YFSETQ. The CDR3 is 15 amino acids. Trimming at V came to 0 bases and at J to 7 bases, leaving 7 bases not matched to a gene. The CDR3 nucleotides read TGCGCCAGCAGCTTGGTGGGGACAGGGGTTAATGAGCAGTACTTC. Translation gives CASSLVGTGVNEQYF.

CDR3 loop: CATSRVVLGPGANVLTF. CDR3 nucleotides: TGTGCCACCAGCAGGGTCGTCTTAGGGCCTGGGGCCAACGTCCTGACTTTC. The chain couples TRBV15 to TRBJ2-6, with unresolved D. Germline V CDR1 and CDR2: LNHNV, YYDKDF (reference sequence). The CDR3 consists of 17 residues. V dropped 3 bases and J dropped 2 bases, with 14 bases sitting between them.

V and J are TRBV4-1 and TRBJ1-5, with 7 bases that match TRBD1. Germline V gene sequence: CDR1 MGHRA, CDR2 YSYEKL. The CDR3 is 15 residues long. Trimming took 1 base from V and 5 from J; bases not matched to a gene: 5. The CDR3 loop is CASSQVPGGDQPQHF. The CDR3 region has the DNA TGCGCCAGCAGCCAAGTGCCAGGGGGGGATCAGCCCCAGCATTTT.

This chain connects TRBV6-6 to TRBJ2-3; no definite D call. Germline V gene lookup returns CDR1 MNHNY and CDR2 SVGAGI (reference sequence). The CDR3 covers 14 residues. V shed 6 bases and J shed 3 bases, with 13 bases lying between them. The DNA for the CDR3 is TGTGCCAGCAGCCGCCTCTCCGAGACAGATACGCAGTATTTT. This encodes CASSRLSETDTQYF.

The gene calls are TRBV28 and TRBJ1-1, with 8 bases fitting TRBD1. The junction had 5 bases not matched to a gene; V was cut back by 1 base and J by 7 bases. The CDR3 extends over 14 amino acids. Germline CDR1 is MDHEN and CDR2 is SYDVKM. CDR3: CASSLFRGLDEAFF. Written as DNA, the CDR3 is TGTGCCAGCAGTTTATTCAGGGGGCTAGATGAAGCTTTCTTT.

In this sample, this clone turned up once. The CDR3 region is CASSSVKGGAYEQYF. CDR3 DNA sequence: TGTGCCAGCAGCTCAGTGAAGGGCGGGGCCTACGAGCAGTACTTC. The V gene is TRBV7-4, the J gene TRBJ2-7, with a weak D call TRBD2 (6 bases). Per the germline V gene, CDR1 is SGHVT and CDR2 is SQSDAQ. V was trimmed by 4 bases and J by 2 bases, leaving 15 bases between them. CDR3 length: 15 residues.

V usage is TRBV28 and J usage is TRBJ2-1, with 7 bases identical to TRBD2. Looked up from germline, CDR1 is MDHEN and CDR2 is SYDVKM. The CDR3 has 16 amino acids. Losses at the gene ends were 6 bases for V and 0 bases for J; bases not matched to a gene: 8. The CDR3 sequence: CASSQIGGSSYNEQFF. As DNA, the CDR3 is TGTGCCAGCAGCCAGATCGGGGGGAGCTCCTACAATGAGCAGTTCTTC.

This clone came up once. The chain has TRBV14 and TRBJ1-5; D not certain. The CDR3 is 13 residues long. V lost 4 bases and J lost 7, with 11 bases in between. Germline V lookup: CDR1 SGHDN, CDR2 FVKESK. CDR3 coding DNA: TGTGCCAGCAGCCCTCCCAGCGGGCAGCCCCAGCATTTT. Amino acids: CASSPPSGQPQHF.

Regarding this clone: The same CDR3 can be traced to other DNA sequences in this sample. The chain links TRBV21-1 to TRBJ2-3; the table's D call, TRBD2, was not checked against the DNA. TRBV21-1 is a pseudogene. This CDR3 is built from 11 residues. This CDR3 is CASSRTDTQYF. CDR3 nucleotide sequence: TGTGCCAGCAGCCGTACAGATACGCAGTATTTT.

The V gene is TRBV5-6, the J gene TRBJ2-7, with TRBD1 matching 9 bases. The CDR3 loop spans 14 amino acids. The V gene's germline CDR1 is SGHDT and CDR2 YYEEEE. V lost 4 bases and J lost 3; bases outside the gene matches: 5. CDR3 in DNA: TGTGCCAGCAGCATCGGGACAGGGATCTACGAGCAGTACTTC. Its translation is CASSIGTGIYEQYF.

V usage is TRBV19 and J usage is TRBJ2-3; TRBD2 matches at 11 bases. The junction had 7 bases not matched to a gene; V was cut back by 0 bases and J by 2 bases. Germline CDR1 and CDR2: LNHDA and SQIVND (reference sequence). The CDR3 is 18 amino acids. The CDR3 here is CASSIDPPSGGNTDTQYF. The CDR3 region has the DNA TGTGCCAGTAGTATAGATCCCCCTAGCGGGGGGAACACAGATACGCAGTATTTT.

The chain uses TRBV4-1 and TRBJ1-2, with 10 bases fitting TRBD1. Germline V gives CDR1 MGHRA, CDR2 YSYEKL. Trimming cost V 2 bases and J 12 bases; bases outside gene matches: 6. CDR3 length: 13 amino acids. The CDR3 region is CASSQPGQGRNTF. Written as DNA, the CDR3 is TGCGCCAGCAGCCAACCGGGACAGGGGCGAAACACCTTC.

The J gene is TRBJ2-6, the V gene TRBV4-3; 7 bases agree with TRBD1. The junction had 7 bases not matched to a gene; V was cut back by 0 bases and J by 2 bases. The CDR3 runs to 18 residues. Germline lookup yields CDR1 LGHNA and CDR2 YSLEER. For the CDR3, the DNA is TGCGCCAGCAGCCAAGATCGTATAGGGGGCCCTGGGGCCAACGTCCTGACTTTC. Its translation: CASSQDRIGGPGANVLTF.

V gene TRBV30 combines with J gene TRBJ2-7, with D possibly being TRBD1 (5 bases). V lost 7 bases and J lost 1, with 8 bases in between. CDR1 and CDR2 from the germline V gene are GTSNPN and SVGIG (reference sequence). The CDR3 has 11 amino acids. The CDR3, as DNA: TGTGCCTTAGACAGATCCTACGAGCAGTACTTC. Amino acids: CALDRSYEQYF.

In DNA form, the CDR3 reads TGTGCCAGCACCCTAGGGGCCAGCGGGGGAGAAAGAGATACGCAGTATTTT. Residues: CASTLGASGGERDTQYF. This chain joins TRBV7-8 and TRBJ2-3; 8 nucleotides align to TRBD2. V shed 7 bases, J shed 5 bases, and the junction held 17 bases outside the gene matches. This CDR3 spans 17 amino acids. The germline V gene encodes CDR1 SGHVS and CDR2 FQNEAQ.

The rearrangement joins TRBV29-1 to TRBJ1-1; maybe TRBD1 (5 bases). CDR1 and CDR2 from the germline V gene are SQVTM and ANQGSEA. The CDR3 sequence is 11 residues long. V gave up 2 bases and J gave up 11 bases, with 12 bases separating them. CDR3 protein: CSVELEGEAFF. In DNA form, the CDR3 reads TGCAGCGTTGAACTGGAAGGGGAGGCTTTCTTT.

This chain joins TRBV11-2 and TRBJ1-1; TRBD1 aligns across 10 bases. The V gene end was trimmed by 5 bases and the J gene end by 5 bases; junction bases not matched to a gene: 8. Germline V gene sequence: CDR1 SGHAT, CDR2 FQNNGV. The CDR3 is 15 amino acids. CDR3 nucleotides: TGTGCCAGCAGCCTTTGGGACAGGGGAGAGACTGAAGCTTTCTTT. Residues: CASSLWDRGETEAFF.

This chain links TRBV11-2 with TRBJ1-1, with 10 bases fitting TRBD1. Trimming at V came to 1 base and at J to 10 bases, leaving 6 bases not matched to a gene. CDR3 length equals 14 residues. Germline V gives CDR1 SGHAT, CDR2 FQNNGV. CDR3 nucleotides: TGTGCCAGCAGCTTAGGGACAGGGGGTGCTAGAGCTTTCTTT. This codes for CASSLGTGGARAFF.

This chain links TRBV28 with TRBJ2-1; 8 bases fit TRBD2. The germline CDR1 and CDR2 sequences are MDHEN and SYDVKM. The length of the CDR3 is 15 residues. The ends lost 8 bases at V and 4 bases at J; junction bases unmatched: 10. CDR3 nucleotides: TGTGCCAGCCGTACCCAGCGGGGGCTTTACAATGAGCAGTTCTTC. This codes for CASRTQRGLYNEQFF.

This clone was seen a single time. The V and J genes are TRBV28 and TRBJ1-1; 7 positions match TRBD1. The CDR3 sequence is 15 residues long. Trimming cost V 6 bases and J 6 bases; bases outside gene matches: 13. CDR1 is MDHEN and CDR2 is SYDVKM in the germline V gene. This CDR3 is CASSLFGQELSEAFF. In DNA, the CDR3 is TGTGCCAGCAGCCTCTTCGGACAGGAACTGTCTGAAGCTTTCTTT. Complete variable domain (other parts from reference TRBV28 and TRBJ1-1): DVKVTQSSRYLVKRTGEKVFLECVQDMDHENMFWYRQDPGLGLRLIYFSYDVKMKEKGDIPEGYSVSREKKERFSLILESASTNQTSMYLCASSLFGQELSEAFFGQGTRLTVV.

This chain joins TRBV6-1 and TRBJ2-7, with TRBD1 matching over 9 bases. The CDR3 totals 13 residues. In germline, CDR1 is MNHNS, CDR2 SASEGT. Germline trimming cut 8 bases from V and 2 bases from J; bases unmatched to any gene: 4. CDR3 in amino acids: CASGDRAPYEQYF. The CDR3 nucleotides read TGTGCCAGCGGGGACAGGGCCCCCTACGAGCAGTACTTC.

The V call is TRBV9, the J call TRBJ2-3; weak D call: TRBD2 (6 bases). V lost 6 bases to trimming and J lost 1 base, with 12 bases between them. Germline V gene lookup returns CDR1 SGDLS and CDR2 YYNGEE. This CDR3 has 14 amino acids. DNA of the CDR3: TGTGCCAGCAACGAACCGGGGGGCACAGATACGCAGTATTTT. Its protein is CASNEPGGTDTQYF.